The rows below give T cell receptor beta chains drawn from one sample of a study of blood T cell repertoires in COVID-19. Using immunoSEQ multiplex PCR, the repertoire was profiled, and TCRdb retains in-frame clones only, with some absent. The sample consists of more than 85,000 clones, more than 70% of them appearing once. The sample consisted of peripheral blood. These TCRs come from an elderly woman with acute or convalescent COVID-19. Both conserved end residues are part of each CDR3. A D gene is named only where the DNA matches it firmly. Clone size is given for some rows only: seen once, a few or many times, or a class if the clone is expanded.

J	size	V	D	CDR3
TRBJ1-1	-	TRBV7-2	-	CASSPLGRVVHVNTEAFF
TRBJ2-1	-	TRBV21-1	-	CASSSPGLEVYNEQFF
TRBJ2-1	-	TRBV30	-	CAWSKTGLNNEQFF
TRBJ2-7	-	TRBV2	-	CASRGGASYEQYF
TRBJ2-3	-	TRBV4-1	TRBD2	CASSQDSWGLASTDTQYF
TRBJ1-3	-	TRBV4-1	-	CASSQFDPQQSPPSGNTIYF
TRBJ1-1	-	TRBV7-3	-	CASSLNSITEAFF
TRBJ2-3	-	TRBV6-2/TRBV6-3	TRBD2	CASSLLLAANTDTQYF
TRBJ1-1	-	TRBV6-5	-	CASSVSLNTEAFF
TRBJ2-7	-	TRBV27	TRBD2	CASSPTSGRSWGSYEQYF
TRBJ2-5	-	TRBV7-7	TRBD1	CASSLLGTGQETQYF
TRBJ2-5	-	TRBV5-4	TRBD1	CASSLTGTGEQETQYF
TRBJ1-6	once	TRBV7-9	-	CASSLLGGINSPLHF
TRBJ1-2	-	TRBV19	-	CASLSWSVSSVSF
TRBJ1-2	-	TRBV7-2	-	CASISAGQRGGYTF
TRBJ2-3	-	TRBV7-8	-	CASSLKEVESDTQYF
TRBJ1-2	-	TRBV25-1	-	CASSSGSRYGYTF
TRBJ2-1	-	TRBV5-6	-	CASSGRGAGRTTYNEQFF
TRBJ2-7	-	TRBV7-8	TRBD2	CASSLGSSSGISYEQYF
TRBJ2-5	-	TRBV4-3	TRBD2	CASSQSTGGGEETQYF
TRBJ2-5	-	TRBV7-2	-	CASSVQVTQETQYF
TRBJ2-1	-	TRBV5-1	TRBD2	CASSLQGLDNEQFF
TRBJ2-7	-	TRBV25-1	TRBD1	CASSAGQVEAEQYF
TRBJ2-2	-	TRBV6-5	-	CAAQIGLNTGELFF
TRBJ1-3	-	TRBV28	-	CASSFRPGIPGNTIYF
TRBJ1-2	-	TRBV6-1	TRBD1	CASSEGGQGALKNYGYTF
TRBJ2-1	-	TRBV7-2	TRBD1	CASSRDRGSYNEQFF
TRBJ2-5	-	TRBV15	TRBD2	CATSSGGWETQYF
TRBJ2-7	-	TRBV7-9	TRBD1	CASSHGQGTYEQYF
TRBJ1-2	few	TRBV4-2	TRBD1	CASSQEDRSSYGYTF
TRBJ1-1	-	TRBV5-6	-	CASSLESRAEAFF
TRBJ2-1	-	TRBV6-5	-	CASSFGGGANNEQFF
TRBJ2-2	-	TRBV5-1	TRBD1	CASSLDRGNTGELFF
TRBJ2-1	-	TRBV6-1	TRBD2	CASSERRSSSGGNNEQFF
TRBJ1-2	-	TRBV6-5	TRBD1	CASIREKGADGYTF
TRBJ1-1	once	TRBV7-2	TRBD1	CASSSRYGQANTEAFF
TRBJ2-7	-	TRBV28	-	CASSFRIAEIENEQYF